The clone carrying this T cell receptor beta chain is a singleton in its sample. This entry belongs to a study of blood T cell repertoires in COVID-19. On the study more broadly: T cells, B-cell-depleted T cells, or PBMCs supplied cDNA or gDNA.

As processed by the authors: Amplifying reference gene primers gave estimates of nucleated cell counts. The assay was immunoSEQ multiplex PCR, and TCRdb's table has in-frame clones only and misses some. V and J calls and clone size are given by that table; D and trimming were obtained from the DNA. The data hold around 210,000 clones, with roughly 85% observed a single time. V was clipped by 1 base and J by 11 bases; unmatched bases: 13. Germline CDR1 and CDR2: SGHTA and FQGNSA. The CDR3 extends over 15 amino acids. This chain links TRBV7-2 with TRBJ1-1, with 7 bases matching TRBD1. This TCR was sampled from a man over 45 with COVID-19, enrolled during active disease. The sample taken for sequencing was peripheral blood. The CDR3 sequence is CASSLDTPRGLKAFF. For the CDR3, the DNA is TGTGCCAGCAGCTTAGATACTCCGAGGGGGCTTAAGGCTTTCTTT.